This T cell receptor (beta chain) was captured by sequencing in a study of control samples from healthy donors and cancer patients. V lost 6 bases and J lost 13, with 17 bases in between. Per germline, CDR1 SEHNR and CDR2 FQNEAQ (reference sequence). The CDR3 runs to 12 residues. Here immunoSEQ multiplex PCR was the method, and the copy in TCRdb shows in-frame clones only, minus some. The table shows 120,000 or so clones, with around nine tenths occurring only once. The clonotype comes from a man aged 40-50 years in good health. This chain connects TRBV7-9 to TRBJ2-3, with D perhaps TRBD1 (5 bases). Sequencing was done on a sample of blood. The CDR3 sequence is CASSLQGLGEYF. The CDR3 DNA sequence: TGTGCCAGCAGTCTCCAGGGCTTAGGGGAGTATTTT.